This T cell receptor beta chain was recorded in a study of monozygotic twins with inflammatory bowel disease. Regarding the study as a whole: Background noise in patient repertoires may stem from differing immunosuppressive treatments.

From whole blood, total RNA was isolated without any sorting of T cells. On this clonotype: Its antigen is currently unknown.

Researchers put TCRalpha and TCRbeta cDNA through two nested PCRs lasting about 17 and 10 cycles. Using the 5' RACE reads, TCRdb records one entry per CDR3 protein without DNA. The sample table includes approximately 400,000 distinct CDR3 sequences. The CDR3 covers 15 residues. The germline gives CDR1 SGHRS, CDR2 YFSETQ. Sequenced sample: blood. The rearrangement uses TRBV5-1 and TRBJ2-1; TCRdb designates TRBD2, a call that cannot be tested without DNA. This sequence was found in a human donor with ulcerative colitis or Crohn's disease, or a healthy co-twin of an affected twin (not recorded which). The CDR3 loop is CASSHQRVGYNEQFF. Variable domain in full (rest from reference TRBV5-1 and TRBJ2-1): KAGVTQTPRYLIKTRGQQVTLSCSPISGHRSVSWYQQTPGQGLQFLFEYFSETQRNKGNFPGRFSGRQFSNSRSEMNVSTLELGDSALYLCASSHQRVGYNEQFFGPGTRLTVL.